This entry features one T cell receptor beta chain sequence. Its target is not known. Between the trimmed V and J ends, which lost 7 bases and 3 bases, there was a span of 15 bases. The germline CDR1 and CDR2 sequences are MNHEY and SMNVEV (reference sequence). The CDR3 is made up of 14 amino acids. TCRdb re-called the reads through MiXCR, storing one row per CDR3 protein. The table lists fewer than 650,000 distinct CDR3 sequences, roughly 43% of them singletons. The data originate from a study of T cell repertoires in cytomegalovirus infection. Study in general: CMV epitopes, recently identified HLA-C-restricted and well-studied HLA-B-restricted, were used. Both a matching HLA type and CMV infection were indicated by public TCR beta signatures. Findings and caveats of the study: What dominated the ex vivo response were HLA-C-restricted CMV-specific TCR beta clonotypes.

The clonotype originates from a human donor in good health (CMV status not recorded). Some clones in this sample may be carry-over from other donors' samples. The chain joins TRBV27 to TRBJ1-2; D unresolved. The starting material was cultured PBMCs, obtained from culture after CMV antigen stimulation. CDR3 protein: CASKLSQNDYGYTF. In DNA form, the CDR3 reads TGTGCCAGCAAATTGAGTCAGAATGACTATGGCTACACCTTC.